This entry lists 8 T cell receptor beta chains sequenced from one sample in a study of blood T cells in healthy people across ages. A second PCR, run for 7 to 11 cycles, used a sample-barcoded 5' primer plus a J-beta primer mix. One entry per CDR3 protein, called by TCRdb with MiXCR from the 5' RACE reads. This repertoire shows about 1.4 million distinct CDR3 sequences, roughly 59% found once; its top ten account for more than 6%. The sample was blood. These receptors were collected from a man aged 18 to 30 in good health.

This clonotype has only a few counts. This sequence joins TRBV13 and TRBJ2-3, with TRBD2 matching over 9 bases. V shed 5 bases and J 5 bases; nucleotides not matched to a gene: 5. The length of the CDR3 is 14 residues. Germline CDR1 PRHDT, CDR2 FYEKMQ (reference sequence). As DNA, the CDR3 is TGTGCCAGCAGCCCGTGGACTAGCGTAGATACGCAGTATTTT. Its protein product is CASSPWTSVDTQYF.

CDR3 coding DNA: TGTGCTAGTGGTTTGGTACCGAGCGGGGGTGATGAGCAGTTCTTC. This translates into CASGLVPSGGDEQFF. The gene calls are TRBV12-5 and TRBJ2-1; 8 positions match TRBD2. The V gene end was trimmed by 0 bases and the J gene end by 8 bases; junction bases not matched to a gene: 6. The germline gives CDR1 LGHNT, CDR2 FRNRAP. This CDR3 spans 15 amino acids.

CDR3 loop: CASSLALVGHRNSPLHF. In DNA form, the CDR3 reads TGCGCCAGCAGCTTGGCCCTCGTGGGACATCGGAATTCACCCCTCCACTTT. V and J are TRBV5-1 and TRBJ1-6; tentatively, D is TRBD1 (6 bases). There are 17 residues in the CDR3. Germline V gene lookup returns CDR1 SGHRS and CDR2 YFSETQ. With 0 bases removed from V and 7 bases from J, the gap between germline ends came to 17 bases.

The CDR3 DNA sequence: TGTGCCAGCAAGGGTATTACGAGAACGAACTACAATGAGCAGTTCTTC. It specifies CASKGITRTNYNEQFF. This rearrangement joins TRBV7-9 to TRBJ2-1, with no clear D. Germline V lookup: CDR1 SEHNR, CDR2 FQNEAQ (reference sequence). The CDR3 consists of 16 residues. V was cut by 7 bases and J by 3 bases, with 19 bases left in between.

V and J are TRBV3-1 and TRBJ1-2; maybe TRBD1 (6 bases). The ends were cut back, 2 bases at V and 4 bases at J, with 11 bases in the middle. The CDR3 covers 14 residues. CDR1 and CDR2 from the germline V gene are LGHDT and YNNKEL (reference sequence). CDR3 in DNA: TGTGCCAGCAGCCAAACAGGGTTCGGCTATGGCTACACCTTC. Amino acids: CASSQTGFGYGYTF.

A few counts support this clonotype. J is TRBJ2-5 and V is TRBV4-1, with 10 bases lining up with TRBD2. Germline loops: CDR1 MGHRA, CDR2 YSYEKL. This CDR3 spans 16 amino acids. The V and J ends lost 4 bases and 5 bases, in that order; junction bases with no gene match: 10. The DNA of the CDR3 is TGCGCCAGCAGCCCTCTAGCGGGAGTGGGAGTGGAGACCCAGTACTTC. Protein: CASSPLAGVGVETQYF.

This chain connects TRBV5-1 to TRBJ2-1; D perhaps matches TRBD2 (6 bases). Germline V gives CDR1 SGHRS, CDR2 YFSETQ. The V end lost 2 bases, the J end lost 10 bases, and 13 bases lay between the germline ends. The CDR3 has 13 amino acids. In DNA form, the CDR3 reads TGCGCCAGCAGCTTCACGGCGGGATTCGAGCAGTTCTTC. It encodes CASSFTAGFEQFF.

This clonotype was seen once. This chain uses TRBV9 with TRBJ2-7; D remains ambiguous. CDR3 length: 13 residues. The V and J ends lost 0 bases and 5 bases respectively, with 9 bases between them. The germline gives CDR1 SGDLS, CDR2 YYNGEE. CDR3 sequence reads: CASSVGPVNEQYF. As DNA, the CDR3 is TGTGCCAGCAGCGTAGGTCCAGTGAACGAGCAGTACTTC.